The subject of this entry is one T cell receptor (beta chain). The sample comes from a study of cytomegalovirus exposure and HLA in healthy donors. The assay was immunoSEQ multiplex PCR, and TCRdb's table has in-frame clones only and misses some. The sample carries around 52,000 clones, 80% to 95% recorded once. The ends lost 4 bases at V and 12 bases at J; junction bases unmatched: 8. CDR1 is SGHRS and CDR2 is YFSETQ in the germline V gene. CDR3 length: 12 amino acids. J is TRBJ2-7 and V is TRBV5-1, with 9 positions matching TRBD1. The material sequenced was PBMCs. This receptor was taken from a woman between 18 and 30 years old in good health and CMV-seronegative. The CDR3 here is CASSPGQGGLYF. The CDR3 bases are TGCGCCAGCAGCCCGGGACAGGGAGGACTGTACTTC.